This TCR beta chain derives from a study of T cell repertoires in cytomegalovirus infection. Study details: Public TCR beta signatures marked donors with CMV infection and the matching HLA. Study results and caveats: Cumulative public TCR beta family frequency identified carriers of CMV plus the relevant HLA. It was HLA-C-restricted CMV-specific TCR beta clonotypes that dominated the response ex vivo.

V lost 1 base and J lost 1; bases outside the gene matches: 11. The germline gives CDR1 SGHVS, CDR2 FNYEAQ. This CDR3 is 19 amino acids long. One entry per CDR3 protein, called by TCRdb with MiXCR from the reads. The sample records roughly 230,000 distinct CDR3 sequences, roughly 23% being singletons. This clonotype was detected ten times or more. Its antigen is undetermined. Sequenced input: CD8+ T cells from PBMCs. The source is a human donor in good health (CMV status not recorded). Some clones in this sample may be carry-over from other donors' samples. The chain is built from TRBV7-6 and TRBJ2-3; 10 bases are shared with TRBD2. The CDR3 here is CASSLEPPATSGRTDTQYF. The CDR3 nucleotides are TGTGCCAGCAGCTTAGAGCCCCCCGCGACTAGCGGGCGCACAGATACGCAGTATTTT. The full variable domain, with the rest looked up from reference TRBV7-6 and TRBJ2-3, is GAGVSQSPRYKVTKRGQDVALRCDPISGHVSLYWYRQALGQGPEFLTYFNYEAQQDKSGLPNDRFSAERPEGSISTLTIQRTEQRDSAMYRCASSLEPPATSGRTDTQYFGPGTRLTVL.